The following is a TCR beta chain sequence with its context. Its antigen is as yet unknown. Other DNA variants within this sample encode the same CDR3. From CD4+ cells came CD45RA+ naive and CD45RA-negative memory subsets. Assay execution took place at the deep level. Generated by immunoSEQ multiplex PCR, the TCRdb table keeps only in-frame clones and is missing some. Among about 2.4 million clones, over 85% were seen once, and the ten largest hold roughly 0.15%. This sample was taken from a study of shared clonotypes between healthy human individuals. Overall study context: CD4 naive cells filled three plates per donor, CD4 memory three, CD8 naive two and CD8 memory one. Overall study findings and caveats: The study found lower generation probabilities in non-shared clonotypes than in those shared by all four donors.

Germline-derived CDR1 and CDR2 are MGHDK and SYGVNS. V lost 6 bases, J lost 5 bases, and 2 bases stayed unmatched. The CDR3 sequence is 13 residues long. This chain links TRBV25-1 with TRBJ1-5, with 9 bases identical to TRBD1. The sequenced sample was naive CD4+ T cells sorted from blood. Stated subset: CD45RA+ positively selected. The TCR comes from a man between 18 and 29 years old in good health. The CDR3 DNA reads TGTGCCAGCAGGGGACAGGGACATCAGCCCCAGCATTTT. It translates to CASRGQGHQPQHF.